This TCR beta chain stems from a study of shared clonotypes between healthy human individuals. The donors, all of them Caucasian adults, lived in Nashville, Tennessee. The split of CD4+ cells yielded CD45RA+ naive and CD45RA-negative memory subsets. Here immunoSEQ multiplex PCR was the method, and the copy in TCRdb shows in-frame clones only, minus some. Of fewer than 1.6 million clones in the sample, 98% to 99% were seen once. CDR1 and CDR2 from the germline V gene are SGHAT and FQNNGV. The CDR3 is 15 amino acids. V was clipped by 6 bases and J by 3 bases; unmatched bases: 9. Material for sequencing was naive CD4+ T cells sorted from blood. Subset reported: CD45RA+ positively selected. The sequence came from a man aged 25-45 years in good health. The rearrangement links TRBV11-2 to TRBJ2-7, with TRBD1 identical over 9 bases. DNA for the CDR3: TGTGCCAGCAGAAAACCGGGACAGGGACACTACGAGCAGTACTTC. Residues: CASRKPGQGHYEQYF.